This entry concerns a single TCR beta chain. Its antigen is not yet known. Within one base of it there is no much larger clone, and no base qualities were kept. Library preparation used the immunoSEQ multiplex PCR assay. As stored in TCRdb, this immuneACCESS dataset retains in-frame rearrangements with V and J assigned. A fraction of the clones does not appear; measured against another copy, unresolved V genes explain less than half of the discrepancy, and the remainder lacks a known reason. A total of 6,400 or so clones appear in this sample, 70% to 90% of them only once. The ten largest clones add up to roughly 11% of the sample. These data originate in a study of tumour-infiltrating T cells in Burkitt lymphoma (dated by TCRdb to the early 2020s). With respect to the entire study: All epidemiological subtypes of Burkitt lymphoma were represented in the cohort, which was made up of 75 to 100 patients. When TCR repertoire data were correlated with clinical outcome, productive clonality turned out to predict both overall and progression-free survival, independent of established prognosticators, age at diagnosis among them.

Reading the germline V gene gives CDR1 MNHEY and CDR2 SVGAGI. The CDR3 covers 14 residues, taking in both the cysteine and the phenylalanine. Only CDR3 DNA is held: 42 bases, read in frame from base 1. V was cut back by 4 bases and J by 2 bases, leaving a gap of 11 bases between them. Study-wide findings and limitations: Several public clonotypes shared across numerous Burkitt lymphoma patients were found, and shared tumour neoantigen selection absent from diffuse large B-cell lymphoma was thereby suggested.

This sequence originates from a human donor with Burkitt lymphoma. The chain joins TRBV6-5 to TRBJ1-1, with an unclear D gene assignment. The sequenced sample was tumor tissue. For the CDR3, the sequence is CASSSWAANTEAFF. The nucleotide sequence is TGTGCCAGCAGTTCTTGGGCGGCCAACACTGAAGCTTTCTTT.